The 7 T cell receptor beta chains presented below share a single source sample, sequenced in a study of post-analysis software for immune sequencing data. General study findings and limits: Patients showed TRBV5-6, TRBV5-1 and TRBV20-1 among several TRBV segments more frequent than in controls.

Antigens of these TCRs are unknown. cDNA libraries for TCR beta contained unique molecular identifiers. Each CDR3 protein is one row after TCRdb ran MiXCR on the PCR reads. There are some 690,000 distinct CDR3 sequences in the sample; around 27% occur only once, and around 0.6% lies in the top ten. The sequenced material came from blood. The source is a girl aged 5 to 17 with multiple sclerosis.

The V and J genes are TRBV4-3 and TRBJ2-1; no reliable D call. The CDR3 totals 14 residues. Germline lookup yields CDR1 LGHNA and CDR2 YSLEER. V lost 3 bases and J lost 10, with 16 bases in between. DNA for the CDR3: TGCGCCAGCAGCCAGGGTAGCCCCGCCTACGAGCAGTTCTTC. Amino acid sequence: CASSQGSPAYEQFF.

V usage is TRBV29-1 and J usage is TRBJ1-6; 9 bases are a match to TRBD1. CDR1 is SQVTM, CDR2 ANQGSEA, per germline. Trimming cost V 5 bases and J 10 bases; bases outside gene matches: 6. CDR3 length: 13 amino acids. The CDR3 protein is CSVRQGERSPLHF. The CDR3 region has the DNA TGCAGCGTTAGACAGGGGGAGCGGTCACCCCTCCACTTT.

This clonotype was seen only a few times. The rearrangement uses TRBV5-1 and TRBJ1-1, with 11 bases matching TRBD1. With V trimmed by 4 bases and J by 5 bases, 7 bases remained unmatched. The CDR3 runs to 15 residues. Germline CDR1 SGHRS, CDR2 YFSETQ. CDR3 sequence: CASSPAGTGGTEAFF. CDR3 in DNA: TGCGCCAGCAGCCCTGCCGGGACAGGGGGGACTGAAGCTTTCTTT.

This clonotype was observed a handful of times. The CDR3 reads CASRRGTSYETQYF. The CDR3, as DNA: TGTGCCAGCAGACGAGGGACCAGCTATGAGACCCAGTACTTC. V is TRBV27 and J is TRBJ2-7, with D perhaps matching TRBD1 or TRBD2 (5 bases each). The DNA matches TRBJ2-5 better at its end, which makes the J call doubtful. Germline V lookup: CDR1 MNHEY, CDR2 SMNVEV (reference sequence). The CDR3 is 14 amino acids.

This clonotype has a handful of counts. The chain employs TRBV28 and TRBJ2-1; 7 bases match TRBD2. V shed 10 bases, J shed 8 bases, and the junction held 11 bases outside the gene matches. Germline V lookup: CDR1 MDHEN, CDR2 SYDVKM. The CDR3 runs 13 residues. The CDR3 DNA follows: TGTGCCACCGGGGGGTTTAGGCGGTATGAGCAGTTCTTC. Its translation is CATGGFRRYEQFF.

This chain joins TRBV11-2 and TRBJ2-6, with TRBD2 matching 12 bases. The CDR3 spans 19 residues. The junction had 9 bases not matched to a gene; V was cut back by 6 bases and J by 0 bases. Looked up from germline, CDR1 is SGHAT and CDR2 is FQNNGV. Here the CDR3 reads CASSTFSTSGGSGANVLTF. The CDR3 DNA reads as TGTGCCAGCAGTACGTTCTCGACTAGCGGGGGCTCTGGGGCCAACGTCCTGACTTTC.

About this clonotype: As the CDR3 is not closed by the conserved phenylalanine or tryptophan, this likely results from a read error. V is TRBV29-1 and J is TRBJ2-1; D is ambiguous. V was cut by 5 bases and J by 2 bases, with 7 bases left in between. CDR3 size: 12 residues. Germline CDR1 and CDR2: SQVTM and ANQGSEA. The DNA for the CDR3 is TGCAGCGTTTGTAAAACCTACAATGAGCAGTTCTGC. Encoded protein: CSVCKTYNEQFC.